This T cell receptor beta chain was identified during a study of T cell responses to AZD1222 COVID-19 vaccine. TCRdb's table, derived via immunoSEQ multiplex PCR, lists solely in-frame clones and lacks some. The sample includes 70,000 to 90,000 clones, about nine tenths seen only once; the top ten take more than 15%. This CDR3 has 20 residues. Trimming took 6 bases from V and 5 from J, leaving 34 bases between them. Germline V gene sequence: CDR1 MRHNA, CDR2 SNTAGT. A note on this clone: Its antigen is not known.

Whole-study findings and limits: Unmutated variant regions reportedly attract nearly half of all spike-specific TCRs. The sample set comprised mostly white British donors with more females, and clonal diversity was possibly underestimated.

Pooled in the analysis were second doses at about 4 or about 12 weeks. The sequence derives from an adult who received the AZD1222 COVID-19 vaccine. This sequence joins TRBV6-4 and TRBJ1-1; tentative D call: TRBD1 (6 bases). The material was peripheral blood, obtained 28 days after the second AZD1222 dose. The CDR3 spells CASRPPLHSIITGMGTEAFF. CDR3 sequence (DNA): TGTGCCAGCAGACCACCCCTCCACTCCATCATCACAGGGATGGGTACTGAAGCTTTCTTT.